This is a list of T cell receptor beta chains from one sample in a study of blood T cell repertoires in COVID-19. Measured with immunoSEQ multiplex PCR; TCRdb has only the in-frame clones, and not every one. The sample lists about 240,000 clones; about four fifths were seen once. Sequenced input: PBMCs or T cells enriched from blood (not recorded which). The receptors stem from a middle-aged woman who had been exposed to COVID-19. Each CDR3 is given with its conserved first and last residue. A D gene is named only where the DNA matches it firmly. Clone size appears in some rows only: once, few, many, or a class for an expanded clone.

j_call: TRBJ1-2; v_call: TRBV30; d_call: TRBD1; clone_size: -; cdr3_nt: TGTGCCTGGAGTGCCCATGGGACAGGATATGGCTACACCTTC; cdr3_aa: CAWSAHGTGYGYTF
j_call: TRBJ1-1; v_call: TRBV4-2; d_call: -; clone_size: -; cdr3_nt: TGTGCCAGCAGCCAAGACGGGAGTATCAACACTGAAGCTTTCTTT; cdr3_aa: CASSQDGSINTEAFF
j_call: TRBJ1-3; v_call: TRBV7-9; d_call: -; clone_size: -; cdr3_nt: TGTGCCAGCAGCTTAGGAGGCTATGGAAACACCATATATTTT; cdr3_aa: CASSLGGYGNTIYF
j_call: TRBJ1-3; v_call: TRBV7-9; d_call: TRBD1; clone_size: -; cdr3_nt: TGTGCCAGCAGCAGTGGGGACAGTGGAAACACCATATATTTT; cdr3_aa: CASSSGDSGNTIYF
j_call: TRBJ1-4; v_call: TRBV27; d_call: -; clone_size: -; cdr3_nt: TGTGCCAGCACTGCCTGGACTAGGCGGGAAAAACTGTTTTTT; cdr3_aa: CASTAWTRREKLFF
j_call: TRBJ2-1; v_call: TRBV28; d_call: -; clone_size: -; cdr3_nt: TGTGCCAGCACCCCGGGGTCCTACAATGAGCAGTTCTTC; cdr3_aa: CASTPGSYNEQFF
j_call: TRBJ1-5; v_call: TRBV12-5; d_call: -; clone_size: -; cdr3_nt: TGTGCTAGTGGTTTGGGGGCCGCCGAAATATATAGCAATCAGCCCCAGCATTTT; cdr3_aa: CASGLGAAEIYSNQPQHF
j_call: TRBJ2-3; v_call: TRBV12-3/TRBV12-4; d_call: -; clone_size: -; cdr3_nt: TGTGCCAGCAGTTCTACGGGTGATACGCAGTATTTT; cdr3_aa: CASSSTGDTQYF
j_call: TRBJ2-7; v_call: TRBV19; d_call: TRBD2; clone_size: -; cdr3_nt: TGTGCCAGTAGTATGTCGAGCGGGGGGTTCTACGAGCAGTACTTC; cdr3_aa: CASSMSSGGFYEQYF
j_call: TRBJ2-5; v_call: TRBV7-3; d_call: TRBD1; clone_size: -; cdr3_nt: TGTGCCAGCAGCCCTCTAGGACAGGGCGGGGAGACCCAGTACTTC; cdr3_aa: CASSPLGQGGETQYF
j_call: TRBJ1-5; v_call: TRBV19; d_call: -; clone_size: once; cdr3_nt: TGTGCCAGTAGTAGTGGGGGCGCGGGCAATCAGCCCCAGCATTTT; cdr3_aa: CASSSGGAGNQPQHF
j_call: TRBJ2-1; v_call: TRBV9; d_call: -; clone_size: -; cdr3_nt: TGTGCCAGCAGCCTCCTTGAGAGGGGGGGAAATCATCATGAGCAGTTCTTC; cdr3_aa: CASSLLERGGNHHEQFF
j_call: TRBJ1-1; v_call: TRBV6-5; d_call: TRBD1; clone_size: -; cdr3_nt: TGTGCCGGCAGACAGGGGAACACTGAAGCTTTCTTT; cdr3_aa: CAGRQGNTEAFF
j_call: TRBJ1-2; v_call: TRBV18; d_call: TRBD1; clone_size: -; cdr3_nt: TGTGCCAGCTCACCATCCCGGGACAGCTATGGCTACACCTTC; cdr3_aa: CASSPSRDSYGYTF
j_call: TRBJ2-7; v_call: TRBV21-1; d_call: -; clone_size: -; cdr3_nt: TGTGCCAGCAGCAAAGCACTGAGGACAGGTCGCCACGAGCAGTACTTC; cdr3_aa: CASSKALRTGRHEQYF
j_call: TRBJ2-7; v_call: TRBV9; d_call: TRBD2; clone_size: -; cdr3_nt: TGTGCCAGCAGCGCCGCGGGGGGACCCTACGAGCAGTACTTC; cdr3_aa: CASSAAGGPYEQYF
j_call: TRBJ1-4; v_call: TRBV24-1; d_call: -; clone_size: -; cdr3_nt: TGTGCCACCCGACCCCCAGGGTTTTGGGCTAATGAAAAACTGTTTTTT; cdr3_aa: CATRPPGFWANEKLFF
j_call: TRBJ1-1; v_call: TRBV19; d_call: -; clone_size: -; cdr3_nt: TGTGCCAGTAGTATGACTAACAGAGGCCTGGGCACTGAAGCTTTCTTT; cdr3_aa: CASSMTNRGLGTEAFF
j_call: TRBJ2-7; v_call: TRBV4-2; d_call: -; clone_size: -; cdr3_nt: TGTGCCAGCAGCCAAGCTCTTGGGCAGTCAAGCTACGAGCAGTACTTC; cdr3_aa: CASSQALGQSSYEQYF
j_call: TRBJ2-3; v_call: TRBV5-1; d_call: TRBD2; clone_size: -; cdr3_nt: TGCGCCAGCAGCTTGGCCCCTAGCGGGGGGGCCACAGATACGCAGTATTTT; cdr3_aa: CASSLAPSGGATDTQYF
j_call: TRBJ2-3; v_call: TRBV18; d_call: TRBD2; clone_size: -; cdr3_nt: TGTGCCAGCTCCCTAAAAAGCGGGGGAATTAGCACAGATACGCAGTATTTT; cdr3_aa: CASSLKSGGISTDTQYF
j_call: TRBJ2-7; v_call: TRBV6-5; d_call: TRBD1; clone_size: -; cdr3_nt: TGTGCCAGCTTGGGGACAGGTTCCTACGAGCAGTACTTC; cdr3_aa: CASLGTGSYEQYF
j_call: TRBJ2-5; v_call: TRBV13; d_call: TRBD2; clone_size: few; cdr3_nt: TGTGCCAGCAGCTTAGCGGGGGGGCAAGAGACCCAGTACTTC; cdr3_aa: CASSLAGGQETQYF
j_call: TRBJ2-1; v_call: TRBV27; d_call: TRBD2; clone_size: -; cdr3_nt: TGTGCCAGCAGTACACTAGCGGGGGGTTACGATGAGCAGTTCTTC; cdr3_aa: CASSTLAGGYDEQFF